This record concerns one T cell receptor (beta chain) sequence. One Seattle source followed patients from active infection through their disease course. The method was immunoSEQ multiplex PCR; TCRdb's version includes in-frame clones alone and lacks a portion of them. The table has approximately 89,000 clones, approximately 80% seen once. The data belong to a study of blood T cell repertoires in COVID-19. V gave up 2 bases and J gave up 3 bases, with 13 bases separating them. The CDR3 extends over 15 amino acids. Germline V gene sequence: CDR1 MNHEY, CDR2 SVGAGI. The sample consisted of peripheral blood. This receptor was taken from a man in his 70s with COVID-19, enrolled during active disease. The rearrangement uses TRBV6-5 and TRBJ1-1; unclear D gene. CDR3 nucleotides: TGTGCCAGCAGTTACCGCCTAGGACTGGACACTGAAGCTTTCTTT. Translating it yields CASSYRLGLDTEAFF.